Detailed here is one TCR beta chain. Its specificity is unknown. Vbeta (60) and Jbeta (13) primers were used in the PCR. Measured with immunoSEQ multiplex PCR; TCRdb has only the in-frame clones, and not every one. The table has roughly 110,000 clones, 65% to 80% seen once. This record comes from a study of cytomegalovirus exposure and HLA in healthy donors. Study-wide background: From donors who were HLA-typed, an early data release held 70 million to 90 million unique TCRs.

V lost 0 bases, J lost 5 bases, and 8 bases lay in between. The CDR3 length is 13 residues. The V gene's germline CDR1 is LNHNV and CDR2 YYDKDF (reference sequence). Points from the study as a whole: Cytomegalovirus-associated TCR beta chains were listed, numbering 150 to 200.

Source material: PBMCs. The origin of this receptor is a male donor in good health and CMV-seropositive. The rearrangement uses TRBV15 and TRBJ2-7, with TRBD1 as a possible D gene (5 bases). The CDR3 sequence is CATSRDGHDEQYF. CDR3 coding DNA: TGTGCCACCAGCAGAGACGGACATGACGAGCAGTACTTC.